These 20 T cell receptor beta chains share one sample of origin, sequenced in a study of T cell repertoires in cytomegalovirus infection. TCRdb itself ran the reads through MiXCR, one entry per CDR3 protein. The sample has about 190,000 distinct CDR3 sequences, about a tenth seen once. Sequenced input: PBMCs. The receptors were sampled from a human donor in good health (CMV status not recorded). Some clones in this sample may be carry-over from other donors' samples.

This clonotype has ten or more counts. The J gene is TRBJ1-3, the V gene TRBV6-2 or TRBV6-3, with 7 bases matching TRBD1. The CDR3 totals 14 residues. CDR1 MNHEY and CDR2 SVGEGT come from the germline V gene. The V segment lost 10 bases and the J segment 8 bases; nucleotides outside the gene matches: 14. In DNA, the CDR3 is TGTGCCACCTCCCGGGACAGATTCCAAGACACCATATATTTT. The encoded protein is CATSRDRFQDTIYF.

This clonotype was counted between two and nine times. V and J are TRBV27 and TRBJ1-2; unclear D gene. The germline CDR1 and CDR2 sequences are MNHEY and SMNVEV (reference sequence). The CDR3 is made up of 14 amino acids. Between the trimmed V and J ends, which lost 2 bases and 2 bases, there was a span of 9 bases. CDR3 amino acids: CASSLQGANYGYTF. The CDR3 coding sequence is TGTGCCAGCAGTTTACAAGGAGCGAACTATGGCTACACCTTC.

V and J are TRBV29-1 and TRBJ2-1; 8 nucleotides agree with TRBD2. Per germline, CDR1 SQVTM and CDR2 ANQGSEA. V shed 7 bases and J 3 bases; nucleotides not matched to a gene: 2. The CDR3 has 12 amino acids. The CDR3 nucleotides read TGCAGCGCGGGACTAGGCTACAATGAGCAGTTCTTC. Translating gives CSAGLGYNEQFF.

This clonotype appeared many times. The chain joins TRBV7-3 to TRBJ2-2, with 11 bases aligning to TRBD2. V shed 5 bases and J 4 bases; nucleotides not matched to a gene: 6. Germline values: CDR1 SGHTA, CDR2 FQGTGA. The CDR3 runs 16 residues. CDR3 sequence (DNA): TGTGCCAGCAGCCCGCTAGCGGGAGGAGGCACCGGGGAGCTGTTTTTT. Protein sequence: CASSPLAGGGTGELFF.

This clonotype was picked up a small number of times. DNA for the CDR3: TGTGCCAGCAGTGAAGGGTTAGCGGGAGGGGAGCAGTTCTTC. Protein sequence: CASSEGLAGGEQFF. V gene TRBV2 combines with J gene TRBJ2-1; 11 positions match TRBD2. CDR3 length equals 14 residues. After removal of 1 base from V and 10 bases from J, the junction contained 3 bases not matched to a gene. The germline CDR1 and CDR2 sequences are SNHLY and FYNNEI. The full variable domain, its missing parts supplied by reference TRBV2 and TRBJ2-1, is EPEVTQTPSHQVTQMGQEVILRCVPISNHLYFYWYRQILGQKVEFLVSFYNNEISEKSEIFDDQFSVERPDGSNFTLKIRSTKLEDSAMYFCASSEGLAGGEQFFGPGTRLTVL.

This clonotype was observed many times. The chain recombines TRBV6-1 with TRBJ2-7; 8 bases match TRBD2. Germline V gene data show CDR1 as MNHNS and CDR2 as SASEGT. This CDR3 is 14 amino acids long. V dropped 7 bases and J dropped 0; count of bases not matched to a gene: 5. Here the CDR3 reads CASTLAGTSYEQYF. CDR3 nucleotides: TGTGCCAGCACCTTAGCGGGAACCTCCTACGAGCAGTACTTC.

CDR3 amino acids: CASIDTGTSDEQFF. The CDR3 DNA sequence: TGTGCCAGCATCGACACCGGGACTAGCGATGAGCAGTTCTTC. The rearrangement uses TRBV28 and TRBJ2-1, with TRBD2 matching 10 bases. This CDR3 is built from 14 residues. The J segment lost 8 bases and the V segment lost 7 bases, leaving 8 bases of the junction unmatched. Germline values: CDR1 MDHEN, CDR2 SYDVKM.

This rearrangement joins TRBV5-6 to TRBJ2-1, with D tentatively TRBD2 (5 bases). The V gene's germline CDR1 is SGHDT and CDR2 YYEEEE. The CDR3 loop spans 16 amino acids. Trimming removed 1 base at V and 4 bases at J, with 15 bases between. The CDR3 DNA is TGTGCCAGCAGCTTGATTGGGGAGCTACTATACAATGAGCAGTTCTTC. Its translation is CASSLIGELLYNEQFF.

This clonotype has a count of ten or more. The CDR3 DNA reads TGTGCCAGCAGTTTAGGGTACAATCAGCCCCAGCATTTT. Amino acid sequence: CASSLGYNQPQHF. V is TRBV28 and J is TRBJ1-5; unclear D gene. The V gene's germline CDR1 is MDHEN and CDR2 SYDVKM. The CDR3 runs 13 residues. Trimming took 2 bases from V and 3 from J, leaving 5 bases between them.

The sample holds many counts of this clonotype. The rearrangement uses TRBV12-3 or TRBV12-4 and TRBJ1-4, with D possibly matching TRBD1 (5 bases). V dropped 3 bases and J dropped 5 bases, with 16 bases sitting between them. The CDR3 sequence is 16 residues long. CDR3 bases: TGTGCCAGCAGTTTCCGGGGCACCAGGTCAAATGAAAAACTGTTTTTT. It is translated as CASSFRGTRSNEKLFF.

This clonotype has at least ten counts. The chain uses TRBV7-9 and TRBJ1-5; D might be TRBD1 (5 bases). Germline V CDR1 and CDR2: SEHNR, FQNEAQ (reference sequence). The CDR3 is 15 amino acids. Trimming cost V 5 bases and J 0 bases, with 11 bases left between them. Written as DNA, the CDR3 is TGTGCCAGCAGCCCCGACAGTCATAGCAATCAGCCCCAGCATTTT. This codes for CASSPDSHSNQPQHF.

This clonotype was recorded at least ten times. The chain couples TRBV11-2 to TRBJ1-5; D gene unclear. The ends were cut back, 0 bases at V and 0 bases at J, with 6 bases in the middle. The germline V gene encodes CDR1 SGHAT and CDR2 FQNNGV. The CDR3 consists of 15 residues. CDR3 nucleotide sequence: TGTGCCAGCAGCTTAGAGGGATATAGCAATCAGCCCCAGCATTTT. Residues: CASSLEGYSNQPQHF. Looking up the rest from reference TRBV11-2 and TRBJ1-5 gives the full variable domain: EAGVAQSPRYKIIEKRQSVAFWCNPISGHATLYWYQQILGQGPKLLIQFQNNGVVDDSQLPKDRFSAERLKGVDSTLKIQPAKLEDSAVYLCASSLEGYSNQPQHFGDGTRLSIL.

This clonotype was observed at least ten times. The chain recombines TRBV29-1 with TRBJ2-5; D ambiguous. This CDR3 contains 13 residues. Deletions cut 4 bases from V and 2 bases from J, with 11 bases between. Germline loops: CDR1 SQVTM, CDR2 ANQGSEA. The CDR3 DNA reads TGCAGCGTTGGGCCCGAATTTCAAGAGACCCAGTACTTC. It yields the protein CSVGPEFQETQYF.

This clonotype was found many times. This chain joins TRBV10-3 and TRBJ1-5, with 9 bases identical to TRBD1. J lost 4 bases, V lost 3 bases, and 4 bases had no gene match. The germline V gene has CDR1 ENHRY and CDR2 SYGVKD. This CDR3 comprises 15 residues. CDR3 sequence: CAISDGTGINQPQHF. In DNA, the CDR3 is TGTGCCATCAGTGACGGGACAGGGATTAATCAGCCCCAGCATTTT.

The rearrangement uses TRBV7-2 and TRBJ1-4; D remains unclear. V was trimmed by 6 bases and J by 7 bases, leaving 12 bases between them. CDR1 is SGHTA and CDR2 is FQGNSA in the germline V gene. This CDR3 comprises 13 residues. This CDR3 reads CASRQTGGEKLFF. For the CDR3, the DNA is TGTGCCAGCAGACAAACCGGCGGTGAAAAACTGTTTTTT.

This clonotype was detected ten times or more. The CDR3 coding sequence is TGTGCCAGCAGCTTGGACAGGCGGCTCTCTGGAAACACCATATATTTT. It codes for CASSLDRRLSGNTIYF. The V gene is TRBV7-8, the J gene TRBJ1-3; 7 bases are a match to TRBD1. This CDR3 is built from 16 residues. The germline V gene encodes CDR1 SGHVS and CDR2 FQNEAQ. J gave up 0 bases and V 3 bases, and 5 bases lay outside the gene matches.

A few counts support this clonotype. The chain couples TRBV7-6 to TRBJ1-2; no clear D. The length of the CDR3 is 14 residues. Germline values: CDR1 SGHVS, CDR2 FNYEAQ. Between the trimmed V and J ends, which lost 5 bases and 2 bases, there was a span of 12 bases. CDR3 sequence reads: CASSPSQSNYGYTF. In DNA, the CDR3 is TGTGCCAGCAGCCCATCTCAGAGCAACTATGGCTACACCTTC. Full variable domain (outside the CDR3, taken from reference TRBV7-6 and TRBJ1-2): GAGVSQSPRYKVTKRGQDVALRCDPISGHVSLYWYRQALGQGPEFLTYFNYEAQQDKSGLPNDRFSAERPEGSISTLTIQRTEQRDSAMYRCASSPSQSNYGYTFGSGTRLTVV.

Note on this clonotype: A read error is possible here, since a much larger clone lies one base away. Since the CDR3 does not end with the conserved phenylalanine or tryptophan, this likely comes from a read error. This sequence joins TRBV7-2 and TRBJ2-1; TRBD2 might be the D (5 bases). V was clipped by 1 base and J by 6 bases, with 16 bases between them. The CDR3 covers 16 residues. The germline V gene encodes CDR1 SGHTA and CDR2 FQGNSA. In DNA form, the CDR3 reads TGTGCCAGCAGCTTAGTGATGGCGGAGGCGGGCAATGAGCAGTTCGTC. Its protein is CASSLVMAEAGNEQFV.

This clonotype came up many times. The chain recombines TRBV10-3 with TRBJ2-1; the D gene is possibly TRBD2 (6 bases). The ends were cut back, 6 bases at V and 0 bases at J, with 21 bases in the middle. The CDR3 loop spans 18 amino acids. Germline V gene lookup returns CDR1 ENHRY and CDR2 SYGVKD. The CDR3 region has the DNA TGTGCCATCAGGGTAGCGGACCCTACCCTTAGCTCCTACAATGAGCAGTTCTTC. The encoded protein is CAIRVADPTLSSYNEQFF.

The chain links TRBV18 to TRBJ1-4; D gene ambiguous. The V gene lost 4 bases and the J gene lost 8 bases, with 11 bases spanning the gap. From germline, CDR1 is KGHSH and CDR2 LQKENI. The CDR3 consists of 13 residues. The DNA of the CDR3 is TGTGCCAGCTCACGGATAGGAGAGGAAAAACTGTTTTTT. This codes for CASSRIGEEKLFF.